The next 8 T cell receptor beta chains were all read from a single sample in a study of blood T cells in healthy people across ages. The authors ran a second PCR of about 6 to 11 cycles using a sample-barcoded 5' primer and a J-beta primer mix. TCRdb itself ran the 5' RACE reads through MiXCR, one entry per CDR3 protein. Here the sample spans 600,000 to 1,000,000 distinct CDR3 sequences, 25% being singletons. The same sample was also used in a study of T cells of mothers and their children.

The material sequenced was blood. These receptors were collected from a boy aged 5-17 years in good health.

This clonotype was counted only a few times. This chain joins TRBV20-1 and TRBJ1-4; tentatively, D is TRBD1 (6 bases). Trimming removed 5 bases from V and 7 bases from J, with 17 bases in between. CDR1 DFQATT and CDR2 SNEGSKA come from the germline V gene (reference sequence). This CDR3 spans 14 amino acids. The CDR3 DNA sequence: TGCAGTGCTTCACCGGGCTTAGGGGGTGAAAAACTGTTTTTT. Its translation: CSASPGLGGEKLFF.

This chain links TRBV6-2 or TRBV6-3 with TRBJ2-1, with D tentatively TRBD2 (6 bases). CDR1 MNHEY and CDR2 SVGEGT come from the germline V gene. The CDR3 is made up of 15 amino acids. Trimming pared 0 bases from V and 7 bases from J, leaving 13 bases between. Here the CDR3 reads CASSYSTFSGNEQFF. The CDR3 bases are TGTGCCAGCAGTTACTCGACCTTTAGCGGTAATGAGCAGTTCTTC.

Only a few counts were recorded for this clonotype. Compared with germline, one end of the junction differs, possibly owing to a read error. This sequence joins TRBV20-1 and TRBJ2-7, with 10 bases identical to TRBD2. The CDR3 covers 15 residues. Germline-derived CDR1 and CDR2 are DFQATT and SNEGSKA (reference sequence). CDR3 DNA: TGCAGTGCTAGCCCACTAGCGGGGAGCTCCTACGAGCAGTGCTTC. It is translated as CSASPLAGSSYEQCF.

J is TRBJ1-5 and V is TRBV6-2 or TRBV6-3, with 8 bases that match TRBD1. The CDR3 loop spans 16 amino acids. Losses at the gene ends were 7 bases for V and 3 bases for J; bases not matched to a gene: 11. In germline, CDR1 is MNHEY, CDR2 SVGEGT. CDR3 region: CASKGGGQGPNQPQHF. CDR3 bases: TGTGCCAGCAAGGGGGGCGGACAGGGTCCCAATCAGCCCCAGCATTTT.

The chain couples TRBV9 to TRBJ2-3; 12 nucleotides align to TRBD2. Per germline, CDR1 SGDLS and CDR2 YYNGEE. CDR3 length equals 19 residues. Trimming cost V 4 bases and J 1 base; bases outside gene matches: 13. This chain's CDR3 is CASSLKRGASGRGTDTQYF. CDR3 DNA sequence: TGTGCCAGCAGCCTCAAACGAGGGGCTAGCGGGAGGGGCACAGATACGCAGTATTTT. Complete variable domain (other parts from reference TRBV9 and TRBJ2-3): DSGVTQTPKHLITATGQRVTLRCSPRSGDLSVYWYQQSLDQGLQFLIQYYNGEERAKGNILERFSAQQFPDLHSELNLSSLELGDSALYFCASSLKRGASGRGTDTQYFGPGTRLTVL.

The chain links TRBV25-1 to TRBJ2-3, with D hard to call. This CDR3 is built from 14 residues. The germline V gene has CDR1 MGHDK and CDR2 SYGVNS. V was pared by 1 base and J by 3 bases, with 8 bases between. The CDR3 region is CASSEFGETDTQYF. DNA of the CDR3: TGTGCCAGCAGTGAATTTGGGGAAACAGATACGCAGTATTTT.

Concerning this clonotype: A much larger clone lies one base from this, so it may be a read error. The chain recombines TRBV5-1 with TRBJ1-1, with 7 bases lining up with TRBD1. Per germline, CDR1 SGHRS and CDR2 YFSETQ. The CDR3 consists of 14 residues. The V segment lost 4 bases and the J segment 1 base; nucleotides outside the gene matches: 4. This CDR3 reads CASSPGQWNTEAFF. CDR3 sequence (DNA): TGCGCCAGCAGCCCGGGACAGTGGAACACTGAAGCTTTCTTT.

The chain links TRBV4-2 to TRBJ2-2; 12 bases agree with TRBD2. V was clipped by 0 bases and J by 7 bases; unmatched bases: 12. The CDR3 covers 19 residues. Germline CDR1 LGHNA, CDR2 YNFKEQ. CDR3 sequence reads: CASSQDPSLAGGPNGELFF. CDR3 bases: TGTGCCAGCAGCCAAGATCCCTCCCTAGCGGGAGGGCCTAACGGGGAGCTGTTTTTT.